The source of this TCR beta chain is a study of siplizumab effects on memory and regulatory T cells. From germline, CDR1 is SGHTA and CDR2 FQGNSA. V was pared by 1 base and J by 1 base, with 7 bases between. The CDR3 has 14 amino acids. Study-wide results and caveats: Roughly 75-95% of proliferating CD4+ or CD8+ clones lacked a naive or memory phenotype that could be assigned. Apparently key alloresponse contributors, naive T cells also seemed more diverse than memory cells. Siplizumab significantly lowered the alloreactive sequences that could be traced to unstimulated CD4+ memory cells. Tregs that proliferated in siplizumab cultures did not have their suppressive function confirmed.

TCRdb's copy holds only in-frame clones and misses some; the assay was immunoSEQ multiplex PCR. The sample yields 75,000 to 100,000 clones, over 90% seen once. Only one count was recorded for this clone. The antigen is unknown. Sequenced material: non-Treg CD4+ T cells sorted from blood. The V and J genes are TRBV7-2 and TRBJ1-1; D not certain. The sequence derives from a human donor in good health. CDR3 region: CASSLGGSNTEAFF. CDR3 sequence (DNA): TGTGCCAGCAGCTTAGGAGGGTCGAACACTGAAGCTTTCTTT. Using reference TRBV7-2 and TRBJ1-1 for the parts outside the CDR3, the full variable domain is GAGVSQSPSNKVTEKGKDVELRCDPISGHTALYWYRQSLGQGLEFLIYFQGNSAPDKSGLPSDRFSAERTGGSVSTLTIQRTQQEDSAVYLCASSLGGSNTEAFFGQGTRLTVV.